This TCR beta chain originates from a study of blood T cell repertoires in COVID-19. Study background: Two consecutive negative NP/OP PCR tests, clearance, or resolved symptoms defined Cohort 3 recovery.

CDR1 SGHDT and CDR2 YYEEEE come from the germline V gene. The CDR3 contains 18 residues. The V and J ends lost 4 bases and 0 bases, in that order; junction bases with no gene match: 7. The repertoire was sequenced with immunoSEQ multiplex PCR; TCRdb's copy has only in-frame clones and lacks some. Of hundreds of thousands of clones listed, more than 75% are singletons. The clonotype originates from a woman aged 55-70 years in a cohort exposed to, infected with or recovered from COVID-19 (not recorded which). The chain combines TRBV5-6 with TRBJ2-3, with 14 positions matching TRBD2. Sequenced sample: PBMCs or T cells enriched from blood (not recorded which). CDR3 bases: TGTGCCAGCAGCGTGGGACTAGCGGGGGTAATAAGCACAGATACGCAGTATTTT. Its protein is CASSVGLAGVISTDTQYF.